This T cell receptor beta chain was retrieved from a study of radiation and T cells in renal cell carcinoma. Sequencing used immunoSEQ multiplex PCR; TCRdb keeps in-frame clones, though not all of them. In the table there are some 150,000 clones, roughly 85% of which are singletons. This clone has just a few counts. The sample's time point: baseline pretreatment blood. The treatment here: 15 Gy SBRT to primary tumor, nephrectomy 4 weeks later. The patient's renal cell carcinoma had clear cell pathology. The germline gives CDR1 SGHRS, CDR2 YFSETQ. Trimming removed 1 base from V and 0 bases from J, with 9 bases in between. The CDR3 totals 15 residues.

This sample comprised blood, obtained from a patient whose treatment included radiotherapy and nephrectomy. The chain joins TRBV5-1 to TRBJ2-3; TRBD2 might be the D (5 bases). This clonotype was obtained from a woman aged 50 to 60 with renal cell carcinoma. CDR3 DNA: TGCGCCAGCAGCTTGACGGGGTATAGCACAGATACGCAGTATTTT. Its translation is CASSLTGYSTDTQYF.